This T cell receptor (beta chain) appears in the sequencing data of a study of early T cells in non-severe SARS-CoV-2 infection. Study-wide context: Sequencing of bulk RNA from unsorted whole blood was done, without chain pairing. Study findings and constraints: Reliance on VDJdb matching favored anti-spike CD8 responses; private and CD4 specificities were missed.

Each single cDNA molecule received a unique molecular identifier. TCRdb used MiXCR to reprocess the 5' RACE reads, holding one entry per CDR3 protein. This sample has 70,000 to 95,000 distinct CDR3 sequences; approximately 10% occur once, and the top ten carry about 4.5%. This clonotype was detected ten times or more. Its antigen is as yet unknown. V shed 6 bases, J shed 9 bases, and the junction held 9 bases outside the gene matches. This CDR3 is built from 13 residues. Germline V gives CDR1 SQVTM, CDR2 ANQGSEA. The chain joins TRBV29-1 to TRBJ2-2; 8 bases are shared with TRBD1. The TCR was taken from an adult who was a healthcare worker with PCR-confirmed SARS-CoV-2 infection or an uninfected control (not recorded which). Material for sequencing was whole blood. The DNA for the CDR3 is TGCAGCGTCGAGGACAGGGTTGGCAGGGAGCTGTTTTTT. It yields the protein CSVEDRVGRELFF.